This T cell receptor beta chain was profiled in a study of T cell changes during pregnancy in multiple sclerosis. This clone turned up a few times. Libraries were prepared by immunoSEQ multiplex PCR; TCRdb keeps only in-frame clonotypes and omits some of them. The data hold some 30,000 clones, with 89% observed a single time. V lost 4 bases to trimming and J lost 0 bases, with 8 bases between them. Germline CDR1 is MRHNA and CDR2 is SNTAGT. The CDR3 has 14 residues. Sequencing was performed on CD8+ T cells from peripheral blood mononuclear cells, taken in the second trimester of pregnancy. The V call is TRBV6-4, the J call TRBJ2-3; D might be TRBD1 (6 bases). This clonotype was sampled from a female donor with multiple sclerosis, enrolled in a pregnancy study. The CDR3, as DNA: TGTGCCAGCAGTGGCGGACAGAGCACAGATACGCAGTATTTT. Translated, it gives CASSGGQSTDTQYF.